A single sample is the source of the 20 T cell receptor beta chains below, sequenced in a study of blood T cell repertoires in COVID-19 (dated by TCRdb to the early 2020s). The method was the immunoSEQ multiplex PCR assay. The table comes from immuneACCESS by way of TCRdb, which keeps in-frame sequences with V and J called. Part of the clones is missing from these tables; in studies checked, under half for an unresolved V gene and the rest for unknown reasons. In this sample the table shows about 230,000 clones, approximately 80% of which occur a single time. The top ten clonotypes cover 25% to 35% of the sample. The sample consisted of peripheral blood. Every receptor here comes from a man between 40 and 49 years old with acute or convalescent COVID-19.

This clone was detected only once. CDR3 sequence reads: CASSLGRNTEAFF. In DNA form, the CDR3 reads TGTGCCAGCAGCTTAGGCAGGAACACTGAAGCTTTCTTT. V and J are TRBV11-3 and TRBJ1-1; D is uncertain. Trimming removed 1 base at V and 1 base at J, with 4 bases between. The CDR3 has 13 residues. CDR1 and CDR2 from the germline V gene are SGHNT and YENEEA.

This chain connects TRBV7-6 to TRBJ2-1, with 10 bases that match TRBD2. The CDR3 runs 16 residues. V was pared by 0 bases and J by 3 bases, with 2 bases of the junction left unmatched. The germline V gene has CDR1 SGHVS and CDR2 FNYEAQ. This CDR3 is CASSLAVAGGYNEQFF. CDR3 DNA: TGTGCCAGCAGCTTAGCGGTAGCGGGAGGCTACAATGAGCAGTTCTTC.

This sequence joins TRBV10-3 and TRBJ2-1; 8 nucleotides line up with TRBD2. V lost 4 bases to trimming and J lost 0 bases; unmatched junction nucleotides: 5. CDR3 length equals 16 residues. Per germline, CDR1 ENHRY and CDR2 SYGVKD. Written as DNA, the CDR3 is TGTGCCATCAGTGGGACTAGCAGAAACTCCTACAATGAGCAGTTCTTC. This gives the protein CAISGTSRNSYNEQFF.

This clone was picked up one time. Additional DNA sequences in this sample encode the identical CDR3. The V call is TRBV18, the J call TRBJ2-7; 7 positions agree with TRBD2. The CDR3 spans 14 residues. Losses at the gene ends were 6 bases for V and 2 bases for J; bases not matched to a gene: 7. Germline CDR1 is KGHSH and CDR2 is LQKENI. The CDR3 here is CASSPGGGAYEQYF. The DNA for the CDR3 is TGTGCCAGCTCCCCTGGTGGGGGGGCCTACGAGCAGTACTTC.

This chain links TRBV5-1 with TRBJ2-1; 9 bases agree with TRBD2. This CDR3 contains 13 residues. Unmatched junction bases numbered 7, after V lost 5 bases and J lost 10 bases. Germline CDR1 reads SGHRS; CDR2 reads YFSETQ. This CDR3 is CASRLREGWEQFF. CDR3 DNA: TGCGCCAGCAGGTTGCGGGAGGGCTGGGAGCAGTTCTTC.

The chain carries TRBV2 and TRBJ2-1; 11 nucleotides align to TRBD1. This CDR3 has 18 residues. Germline CDR1 SNHLY, CDR2 FYNNEI. Trimming cost V 6 bases and J 4 bases; bases outside gene matches: 14. CDR3 amino acids: CASRGLTGRDRGYNEQFF. The DNA for the CDR3 is TGTGCCAGCAGGGGACTTACGGGGAGGGACAGGGGGTACAATGAGCAGTTCTTC.

V gene TRBV3-1 (or the pseudogene TRBV3-2) combines with J gene TRBJ2-7, with 8 bases matching TRBD2. Unmatched junction bases numbered 3, after V lost 4 bases and J lost 1 base. The CDR3 is 14 amino acids. Germline V gives CDR1 LGHDT, CDR2 YNNKEL (reference sequence). The CDR3 nucleotides are TGTGCCAGCAGCCGAGGCGGGAGGTCCTACGAGCAGTACTTC. Residues: CASSRGGRSYEQYF.

This chain connects TRBV9 to TRBJ2-3; 14 bases fit TRBD2. The CDR3 covers 15 residues. V lost 5 bases and J lost 4; bases outside the gene matches: 3. Germline V gene sequence: CDR1 SGDLS, CDR2 YYNGEE. The CDR3 nucleotides are TGTGCCAGCAGGGGGACTAGCGGGAGAGCAGATACGCAGTATTTT. As protein: CASRGTSGRADTQYF.

This chain links TRBV2 with TRBJ2-1; D unresolved. From germline, CDR1 is SNHLY and CDR2 FYNNEI. V was cut by 9 bases and J by 8 bases, with 8 bases left in between. The CDR3 has 10 amino acids. CDR3 nucleotide sequence: TGTGCCAGGAGGAGCGATGAGCAGTTCTTC. Its translation: CARRSDEQFF.

The genes are TRBV5-1 and TRBJ2-2, with TRBD2 as a possible D gene (5 bases). Trimming pared 0 bases from V and 5 bases from J, leaving 5 bases between. This CDR3 is built from 13 residues. Germline CDR1 and CDR2: SGHRS and YFSETQ. The CDR3 spells CASSLGGTGELFF. The CDR3 DNA is TGCGCCAGCAGCTTGGGCGGGACCGGGGAGCTGTTTTTT.

This clone was picked up one time. Other DNA sequences within the sample encode an identical CDR3. This chain connects TRBV9 to TRBJ1-4; D possibly corresponds to TRBD1 (6 bases). The ends were cut back, 3 bases at V and 1 base at J, with 7 bases in the middle. Looked up from germline, CDR1 is SGDLS and CDR2 is YYNGEE. The CDR3 has 14 amino acids. CDR3: CASSEGGTNEKLFF. In DNA, the CDR3 is TGTGCCAGCAGCGAAGGGGGAACTAATGAAAAACTGTTTTTT. Drawing the rest from reference TRBV9 and TRBJ1-4, the complete variable domain is DSGVTQTPKHLITATGQRVTLRCSPRSGDLSVYWYQQSLDQGLQFLIQYYNGEERAKGNILERFSAQQFPDLHSELNLSSLELGDSALYFCASSEGGTNEKLFFGSGTQLSVL.

The V gene is TRBV7-3, the J gene TRBJ1-2; the match to TRBD1 covers 12 bases. V gave up 5 bases and J gave up 4 bases; unmatched junction bases: 8. Per germline, CDR1 SGHTA and CDR2 FQGTGA. CDR3 length equals 16 residues. DNA for the CDR3: TGTGCCAGCAGCCCTGGCGGGGACAGGGGGCTCTATGGCTACACCTTC. It specifies CASSPGGDRGLYGYTF. Filled out from reference TRBV7-3 and TRBJ1-2, the complete variable domain reads GAGVSQTPSNKVTEKGKYVELRCDPISGHTALYWYRQSLGQGPEFLIYFQGTGAADDSGLPNDRFFAVRPEGSVSTLKIQRTERGDSAVYLCASSPGGDRGLYGYTFGSGTRLTVV.

There are a few counts of this clone. This sequence joins TRBV7-9 and TRBJ1-1; TRBD1 aligns across 9 bases. Germline loops: CDR1 SEHNR, CDR2 FQNEAQ (reference sequence). The CDR3 covers 12 residues. The ends lost 6 bases at V and 11 bases at J; junction bases unmatched: 7. The CDR3 region has the DNA TGTGCCAGCAGTTGGACAGGGGTAAACGCTTTCTTT. Encoded protein: CASSWTGVNAFF.

V usage is TRBV4-2 and J usage is TRBJ1-4; D is unresolved. V was cut by 0 bases and J by 8 bases, with 7 bases left in between. Germline V gene data show CDR1 as LGHNA and CDR2 as YNFKEQ. This CDR3 region has 13 residues. The CDR3 nucleotides read TGTGCCAGCAGCCAAGAAGGGAGGGAAAAACTGTTTTTT. Translation gives CASSQEGREKLFF.

This chain uses TRBV5-1 with TRBJ2-7, with TRBD1 identical over 11 bases. Germline V CDR1 and CDR2: SGHRS, YFSETQ. Losses at the gene ends were 4 bases for V and 3 bases for J; bases not matched to a gene: 6. The CDR3 is 15 amino acids. CDR3 residues: CASSLGTGGDYEQYF. The CDR3 nucleotides read TGCGCCAGCAGCCTCGGGACAGGGGGGGACTACGAGCAGTACTTC.

This rearrangement joins TRBV18 to TRBJ2-7; D not certain. CDR3 length equals 13 residues. In germline, CDR1 is KGHSH, CDR2 LQKENI. V lost 3 bases and J lost 2, with 8 bases in between. The CDR3 DNA follows: TGTGCCAGCTCACCGAGGCTAACCTACGAGCAGTACTTC. Its translation is CASSPRLTYEQYF.

V is TRBV6-2 or TRBV6-3 and J is TRBJ1-1; 9 bases agree with TRBD1. The germline gives CDR1 MNHEY, CDR2 SVGEGT. V lost 2 bases, J lost 3 bases, and 4 bases stayed unmatched. The CDR3 is made up of 15 amino acids. The CDR3 protein is CASSYRTGVDTEAFF. CDR3 coding DNA: TGTGCCAGCAGTTACAGGACAGGGGTGGACACTGAAGCTTTCTTT.

This clone was counted only a few times. J is TRBJ1-3 and V is TRBV5-1; 10 bases match TRBD1. The V gene's germline CDR1 is SGHRS and CDR2 YFSETQ. The CDR3 spans 16 residues. V lost 4 bases to trimming and J lost 0 bases; unmatched junction nucleotides: 4. This chain's CDR3 is CASSARTGGSGNTIYF. CDR3 coding DNA: TGCGCCAGCAGCGCGCGGACAGGGGGCTCTGGAAACACCATATATTTT.

This chain links TRBV18 with TRBJ2-5; 8 bases match TRBD2. Per germline, CDR1 KGHSH and CDR2 LQKENI. This CDR3 has 17 residues. The V segment lost 1 base and the J segment 1 base; nucleotides outside the gene matches: 8. The CDR3 loop is CASSPLFRTSRQETQYF. The DNA of the CDR3 is TGTGCCAGCTCACCACTATTCCGGACTAGCCGCCAAGAGACCCAGTACTTC.

V is TRBV7-7 and J is TRBJ2-1; 10 nucleotides agree with TRBD2. CDR3 size: 16 residues. V shed 3 bases and J 4 bases; nucleotides not matched to a gene: 6. Per germline, CDR1 SSHAT and CDR2 FNYEAQ (reference sequence). In nucleotides, the CDR3 is TGTGCCAGCAGCTTGGACCTAGCGGGAGCTTACAATGAGCAGTTCTTC. Amino acid sequence: CASSLDLAGAYNEQFF.